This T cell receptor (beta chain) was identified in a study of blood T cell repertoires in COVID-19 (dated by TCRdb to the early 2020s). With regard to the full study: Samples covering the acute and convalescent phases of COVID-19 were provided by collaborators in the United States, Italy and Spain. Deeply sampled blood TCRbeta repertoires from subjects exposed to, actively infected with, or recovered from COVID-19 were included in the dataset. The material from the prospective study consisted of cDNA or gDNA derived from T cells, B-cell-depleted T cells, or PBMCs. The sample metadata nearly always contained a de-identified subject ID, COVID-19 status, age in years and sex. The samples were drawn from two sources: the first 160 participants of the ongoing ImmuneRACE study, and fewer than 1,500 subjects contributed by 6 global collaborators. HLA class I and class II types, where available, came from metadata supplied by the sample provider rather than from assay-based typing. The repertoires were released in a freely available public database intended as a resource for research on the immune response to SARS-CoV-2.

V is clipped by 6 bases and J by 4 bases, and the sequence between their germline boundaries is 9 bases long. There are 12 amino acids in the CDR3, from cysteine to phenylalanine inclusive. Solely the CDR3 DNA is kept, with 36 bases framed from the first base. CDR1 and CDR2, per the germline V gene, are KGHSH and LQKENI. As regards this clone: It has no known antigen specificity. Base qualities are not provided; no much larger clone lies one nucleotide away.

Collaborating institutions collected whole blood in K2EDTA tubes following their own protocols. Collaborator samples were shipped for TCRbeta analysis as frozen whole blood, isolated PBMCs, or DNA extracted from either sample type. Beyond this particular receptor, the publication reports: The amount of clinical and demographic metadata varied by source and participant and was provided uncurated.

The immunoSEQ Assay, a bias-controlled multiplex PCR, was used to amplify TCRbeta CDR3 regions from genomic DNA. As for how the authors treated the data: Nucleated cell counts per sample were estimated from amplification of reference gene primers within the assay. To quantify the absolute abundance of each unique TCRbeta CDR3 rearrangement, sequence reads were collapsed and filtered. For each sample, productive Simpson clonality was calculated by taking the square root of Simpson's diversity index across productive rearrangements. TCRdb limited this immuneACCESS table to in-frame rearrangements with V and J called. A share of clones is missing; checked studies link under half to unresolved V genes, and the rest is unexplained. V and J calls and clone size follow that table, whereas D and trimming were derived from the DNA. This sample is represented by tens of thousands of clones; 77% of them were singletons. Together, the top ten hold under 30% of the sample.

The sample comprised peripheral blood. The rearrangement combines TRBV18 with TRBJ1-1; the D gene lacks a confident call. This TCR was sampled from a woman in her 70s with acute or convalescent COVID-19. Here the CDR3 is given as CASSQTLTEAFF. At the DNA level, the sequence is TGTGCCAGCTCCCAGACTCTCACTGAAGCTTTCTTT.